This T cell receptor beta chain derives from a study of blood T cell repertoires in COVID-19. Repertoires were generated with immunoSEQ multiplex PCR, while TCRdb's copy carries only in-frame clones and drops some. The table has under 300,000 clones, 80% to 95% seen once; the top ten hold 1.5% to 2%. The CDR3 covers 13 residues. CDR1 and CDR2 (germline): SGHKS, YYEKEE (reference sequence). V was shortened by 3 bases and J by 5 bases, with 11 bases between the two germline ends. The material sequenced was PBMCs or T cells enriched from blood (not recorded which). This TCR was sampled from a young woman who had recovered from COVID-19. V usage is TRBV5-5 and J usage is TRBJ1-2; D is unresolved. The DNA of the CDR3 is TGTGCCAGCAGCTCCTCCTACGGGTATGGCTACACCTTC. It encodes CASSSSYGYGYTF.